This is a list of T cell receptor beta chains from one sample in a study of shared clonotypes between healthy human individuals. TCRdb keeps only in-frame clones here, not all; method: immunoSEQ multiplex PCR. The sample records roughly 2 million clones, 95% being singletons. The sequenced sample consisted of naive CD4+ T cells sorted from blood. The receptors were sampled from a man younger than 35 in good health. CDR3s include the opening cysteine and the closing phenylalanine or tryptophan. A D gene is named only where the DNA matches it firmly. Only part of the rows carry a size: once, few, many, or a class if the clone is expanded.

v_gene	j_gene	d_gene	abundance	CDR3nt	CDR3aa
TRBV11-2	TRBJ2-5	TRBD1	-	TGTGCCAGCAGCTTAGTTACAGGGGCGCGCCAAGAGACCCAGTACTTC	CASSLVTGARQETQYF
TRBV2	TRBJ1-6	TRBD1	few	TGTGCCAGCAGTTCGGACAGGGGCGATTCACCCCTCCACTTT	CASSSDRGDSPLHF
TRBV7-2	TRBJ2-1	TRBD1	-	TGTGCCAGCAGGTGGGACAGGGAATACAATGAGCAGTTCTTC	CASRWDREYNEQFF
TRBV4-1	TRBJ2-3	-	-	TGCGCCAGCAGCCAAGGGGGGCGGGGGAGTTGGACAGATACGCAGTATTTT	CASSQGGRGSWTDTQYF
TRBV5-1	TRBJ2-3	-	-	TGCGCCAGCAGCCCTCGGTTTGAGGGCCTAAGCACAGATACGCAGTATTTT	CASSPRFEGLSTDTQYF
TRBV18	TRBJ1-2	-	-	TGTGCCAGCTCACCAGGGGAACAGGCTTATGGCTACACCTTC	CASSPGEQAYGYTF
TRBV7-9	TRBJ1-6	TRBD1	-	TGTGCCAGCAGCGTCGGGACAGGCTATAATTCACCCCTCCACTTT	CASSVGTGYNSPLHF
TRBV5-1	TRBJ1-5	TRBD1	-	TGCGCCAGCAGGCAGGGGGCTTTGAGCAATCAGCCCCAGCATTTT	CASRQGALSNQPQHF
TRBV5-1	TRBJ2-7	-	once	TGCGCCAGCAGCTCCCGTAGGGGGGAGCAGTACTTC	CASSSRRGEQYF
TRBV9	TRBJ1-6	-	-	TGTGCCAGCAGCGTAGAAAGGGATAATTCACCCCTCCACTTT	CASSVERDNSPLHF
TRBV5-4	TRBJ2-7	-	-	TGTGCCAGCAGCCGTTCTCTGACCTACGAGCAGTACTTC	CASSRSLTYEQYF
TRBV9	TRBJ1-3	-	-	TGTGCCAGCAGCGCGACAGGTGTCTCTGGAAACACCATATATTTT	CASSATGVSGNTIYF
TRBV6-1	TRBJ1-2	-	-	TGTGCCAGCAGTGAAGGGACATCTAACTATGGCTACACCTTC	CASSEGTSNYGYTF
TRBV2	TRBJ1-4	TRBD1	-	TGTGCCAGCGGGTGGGACAGGGTGGGAAAACTGTTTTTT	CASGWDRVGKLFF
TRBV5-1	TRBJ2-5	-	few	TGCGCCAGCAGCTTGGGGACTACCTCTGGGGAGACCCAGTACTTC	CASSLGTTSGETQYF
TRBV15	TRBJ1-5	TRBD1	-	TGTGCCACCAGCAGAGGAGGGACAGGGGGGATCAATCAGCCCCAGCATTTT	CATSRGGTGGINQPQHF
TRBV10-2	TRBJ2-3	-	-	TGCGCCAGCAGCGGGATTACTTTCACACCGCGCACAGATACGCAGTATTTT	CASSGITFTPRTDTQYF
TRBV6-1	TRBJ2-7	-	-	TGTGCCAGCAGGGAAGGCAGGGGTTTCGAGCAGTACTTC	CASREGRGFEQYF
TRBV9	TRBJ2-2	TRBD2	-	TGTGCCAGCAGCGTAGAGGCTAGCGGGGTAGGCGGGGAGCTGTTTTTT	CASSVEASGVGGELFF
TRBV10-3	TRBJ2-3	-	-	TGTGCCATCAATATTCTGGACAGCAACACAGATACGCAGTATTTT	CAINILDSNTDTQYF
TRBV10-3	TRBJ2-5	TRBD1	-	TGTGCCATCTCGACGAGCCCACCCAGGGACAGGCAAGAGACCCAGTACTTC	CAISTSPPRDRQETQYF
TRBV5-5	TRBJ2-7	-	-	TGTGCCAGCAGCTATGGTCTAAGCCTCCTGCGTGGTCTCGAGCAGTACTTC	CASSYGLSLLRGLEQYF
TRBV25-1	TRBJ1-4	-	-	TGTGCCAGCAGTGATTTAGTTGGGAAACTGTTTTTT	CASSDLVGKLFF
TRBV2	TRBJ2-5	TRBD1	-	TGTGCCAGCAGTTCGGGACAGGGGCAGGCGACCCAGTACTTC	CASSSGQGQATQYF
TRBV5-8	TRBJ2-1	TRBD1	-	TGTGCCAGCAGCTTGGTGGACAGGGGGCAACGAAATGAGCAGTTCTTC	CASSLVDRGQRNEQFF
TRBV19	TRBJ2-7	-	-	TGTGCCAGTAGTATAGGTGGAGGGCCGTCGTCCTACGAGCAGTACTTC	CASSIGGGPSSYEQYF
TRBV11-1	TRBJ2-1	-	-	TGTGCCAGCAGCTTAGCTGGGACTTATTCATCCTACAATGAGCAGTTCTTC	CASSLAGTYSSYNEQFF